Following are 21 T cell receptor beta chains from one sample sequenced in a study of TIL therapy for anti-PD-1-resistant metastatic lung cancer. The time point denotes: pre-treatment sample, taken before nivolumab and TIL therapy. The immunoSEQ assay was v3. The data were produced by immunoSEQ multiplex PCR, yet TCRdb's version contains in-frame clones alone and is incomplete. The sample contains more than 20,000 clones, under 80% of which appear only once. Source: blood, taken at baseline. The receptors stem from a person aged 30 to 80 with non-small cell lung cancer.

The chain combines TRBV6-5 with TRBJ2-5, with 10 bases matching TRBD1. The assigned J gene may be wrong: the sequence end matches TRBJ2-7 better. CDR3 length: 13 residues. Germline V gene sequence: CDR1 MNHEY, CDR2 SVGAGI. The CDR3 sequence: CASRRTGGREQYF. For the CDR3, the DNA is TGTGCCAGCAGAAGGACAGGGGGGCGCGAGCAGTACTTC.

This clone appeared a single time. The chain recombines TRBV7-2 with TRBJ2-5; maybe TRBD2 (5 bases). The CDR3 runs to 15 residues. Per germline, CDR1 SGHTA and CDR2 FQGNSA. Trimming removed 2 bases at V and 2 bases at J, with 12 bases between. As DNA, the CDR3 is TGTGCCAGCAGCTTAAGTCTGAGGGCGCAAGAGACCCAGTACTTC. It translates to CASSLSLRAQETQYF.

This chain connects TRBV11-1 to TRBJ1-1; 9 nucleotides line up with TRBD1. This CDR3 is 17 amino acids long. Germline V CDR1 and CDR2: SGHAT, FQDESV (reference sequence). V lost 3 bases to trimming and J lost 1 base; unmatched junction nucleotides: 9. CDR3 residues: CASSLTGGRLGNTEAFF. The CDR3 DNA sequence: TGTGCCAGCAGCTTGACAGGGGGTCGGTTAGGGAACACTGAAGCTTTCTTT.

The chain is built from TRBV7-6 and TRBJ1-6, with a weak D call TRBD1 (6 bases). V lost 4 bases and J lost 7, with 14 bases in between. CDR3 size: 15 residues. Germline assignment: CDR1 SGHVS and CDR2 FNYEAQ. Here the CDR3 reads CASSSPGGANSPLHF. CDR3 bases: TGTGCCAGCAGCTCCCCCGGGGGGGCCAATTCACCCCTCCACTTT. The full variable domain, its missing parts supplied by reference TRBV7-6 and TRBJ1-6, is GAGVSQSPRYKVTKRGQDVALRCDPISGHVSLYWYRQALGQGPEFLTYFNYEAQQDKSGLPNDRFSAERPEGSISTLTIQRTEQRDSAMYRCASSSPGGANSPLHFGNGTRLTVT.

The V call is TRBV14, the J call TRBJ2-7; 7 bases are a match to TRBD2. The CDR3 runs 16 residues. With V trimmed by 2 bases and J by 7 bases, 14 bases remained unmatched. Germline values: CDR1 SGHDN, CDR2 FVKESK. This chain's CDR3 is CASSQLRLAAASEQYF. The CDR3 nucleotides are TGTGCCAGCAGCCAACTAAGACTAGCCGCTGCCTCAGAGCAGTACTTC. Variable domain in full (rest from reference TRBV14 and TRBJ2-7): EAGVTQFPSHSVIEKGQTVTLRCDPISGHDNLYWYRRVMGKEIKFLLHFVKESKQDESGMPNNRFLAERTGGTYSTLKVQPAELEDSGVYFCASSQLRLAAASEQYFGPGTRLTVT.

This rearrangement joins TRBV6-5 to TRBJ1-2, with TRBD1 identical over 7 bases. The trim removed 4 bases at V and 3 bases at J, leaving 5 bases unmatched. Germline V lookup: CDR1 MNHEY, CDR2 SVGAGI. The CDR3 totals 14 residues. CDR3 sequence reads: CASSLQGRDYGYTF. CDR3 DNA sequence: TGTGCCAGCAGTTTACAGGGGAGGGACTATGGCTACACCTTC.

This clone was counted a single time. DNA for the CDR3: TGTGCCAGCAGCTTAGACGGGCCCTCTCAGCAGTTCTTC. Protein sequence: CASSLDGPSQQFF. The rearrangement uses TRBV7-9 and TRBJ2-1, with D unclear. The V gene's germline CDR1 is SEHNR and CDR2 FQNEAQ (reference sequence). The length of the CDR3 is 13 residues. The V gene lost 1 base and the J gene lost 11 bases, with 12 bases spanning the gap.

This chain connects TRBV4-1 to TRBJ1-2; possibly TRBD1 for D (5 bases). The germline gives CDR1 MGHRA, CDR2 YSYEKL. The CDR3 loop spans 16 amino acids. V shed 4 bases and J shed 0 bases, with 15 bases lying between them. The CDR3 region has the DNA TGCGCCAGCAGCCTACGCCCAGGGCCTCCTAACTATGGCTACACCTTC. The encoded protein is CASSLRPGPPNYGYTF.

The chain is built from TRBV2 and TRBJ2-1; 11 bases fit TRBD2. Trimming removed 5 bases from V and 6 bases from J; junction bases left unmatched: 12. Germline loops: CDR1 SNHLY, CDR2 FYNNEI. The CDR3 is 17 residues long. The CDR3 is CASSINSGTSGLNEQFF. CDR3 sequence (DNA): TGTGCCAGCAGTATTAACTCCGGGACTAGCGGACTCAATGAGCAGTTCTTC.

The chain couples TRBV9 to TRBJ2-3; the D is unclear. Trimming shortened V by 3 bases and J by 1 base, and 6 bases separated the two germline ends. CDR1 and CDR2 (germline): SGDLS, YYNGEE. The CDR3 consists of 13 residues. Here the CDR3 DNA reads TGTGCCAGCAGCGGGCATGGCACAGATACGCAGTATTTT. The encoded protein is CASSGHGTDTQYF.

V usage is TRBV6-5 and J usage is TRBJ1-2; D uncertain. Between the trimmed V and J ends, which lost 8 bases and 0 bases, there was a span of 7 bases. Germline V lookup: CDR1 MNHEY, CDR2 SVGAGI. This CDR3 comprises 12 residues. The CDR3 protein is CASWSTNYGYTF. The CDR3 region has the DNA TGTGCCAGCTGGTCTACTAACTATGGCTACACCTTC.

The rearrangement uses TRBV10-2 and TRBJ2-3; D unclear. The germline V and J ends were trimmed by 5 bases and 4 bases, with 4 bases remaining between them. This CDR3 region has 11 residues. Germline V gene lookup returns CDR1 WSHSY and CDR2 SAAADI. CDR3 sequence (DNA): TGCGCCAGCAGTCCGTCAGATACGCAGTATTTT. Its protein product is CASSPSDTQYF.

This chain uses TRBV5-1 with TRBJ2-1; perhaps D is TRBD1 or TRBD2 (6 bases each). CDR1 is SGHRS, CDR2 YFSETQ, per germline. The CDR3 contains 19 residues. V lost 1 base to trimming and J lost 0 bases, with 20 bases between them. This CDR3 is CASSLRGTWALASYNEQFF. The CDR3 DNA follows: TGCGCCAGCAGCTTGAGGGGGACATGGGCACTAGCCTCCTACAATGAGCAGTTCTTC.

In this sample, this clone turned up once. The chain couples TRBV14 to TRBJ1-5; 10 bases map to TRBD1. The V and J ends lost 0 bases and 5 bases, in that order; junction bases with no gene match: 13. This CDR3 has 19 residues. The germline CDR1 and CDR2 sequences are SGHDN and FVKESK. This CDR3 reads CASSQEVGGRDRGHQPQHF. In nucleotides, the CDR3 is TGTGCCAGCAGCCAAGAGGTGGGGGGCCGGGACAGGGGACATCAGCCCCAGCATTTT.

This clone appeared a single time. The chain carries TRBV13 and TRBJ2-4; 7 bases agree with TRBD1. Per germline, CDR1 PRHDT and CDR2 FYEKMQ (reference sequence). Trimming cost V 2 bases and J 3 bases; bases outside gene matches: 7. This CDR3 is 16 amino acids long. This CDR3 is CASSLRDSVDKNIQYF. The DNA of the CDR3 is TGTGCCAGCAGCTTACGGGACAGTGTAGACAAAAACATTCAGTACTTC.

The rearrangement links TRBV11-2 to TRBJ2-2; 9 positions agree with TRBD1. The germline gives CDR1 SGHAT, CDR2 FQNNGV. The CDR3 runs 18 residues. V lost 0 bases, J lost 7 bases, and 12 bases stayed unmatched. The CDR3 nucleotides are TGTGCCAGCAGCTTAGATATGGGGGGAACAGGGGGCCTCGGGGAGCTGTTTTTT. It specifies CASSLDMGGTGGLGELFF.

Comments on this clone: A read error may produce the germline difference seen at one junction end. The V call is TRBV27, the J call TRBJ2-5, with 10 positions matching TRBD1. The CDR3 extends over 18 amino acids. Germline V gives CDR1 MNHEY, CDR2 SMNVEV (reference sequence). CDR3 region: CASSPWDRGGGSEEAQYF. CDR3 DNA: TGTGCCAGCAGTCCGTGGGACAGGGGAGGAGGGAGCGAAGAGGCCCAGTACTTC.

This chain uses TRBV4-1 with TRBJ1-1; no reliable D call. The CDR3 totals 13 residues. Trimming left V 4 bases short and J 1 base short, with 7 bases between. Germline V gene lookup returns CDR1 MGHRA and CDR2 YSYEKL. CDR3 loop: CASSRAGNTEAFF. CDR3 DNA: TGCGCCAGCAGCCGCGCGGGGAACACTGAAGCTTTCTTT.

The rearrangement uses TRBV7-2 and TRBJ1-4; D remains ambiguous. The CDR3 is 15 amino acids. CDR1 and CDR2 from the germline V gene are SGHTA and FQGNSA. With 1 base removed from V and 11 bases from J, the gap between germline ends came to 17 bases. The CDR3 reads CASSLVWEPGGKLFF. In DNA, the CDR3 is TGTGCCAGCAGCTTAGTTTGGGAACCGGGTGGGAAACTGTTTTTT.

J is TRBJ2-1 and V is TRBV5-1; TRBD2 agrees at 9 bases. CDR3 length: 18 residues. Trimming removed 0 bases from V and 0 bases from J; junction bases left unmatched: 7. The germline V gene has CDR1 SGHRS and CDR2 YFSETQ. The CDR3 sequence: CASSLGPSGAHSYNEQFF. The DNA for the CDR3 is TGCGCCAGCAGCTTGGGGCCTAGCGGGGCGCACTCCTACAATGAGCAGTTCTTC.

The chain links TRBV28 to TRBJ2-5; 10 bases map to TRBD1. Germline V gene data show CDR1 as MDHEN and CDR2 as SYDVKM. CDR3 length: 15 amino acids. J gave up 1 base and V 6 bases, and 5 bases lay outside the gene matches. The CDR3 loop is CASSLGTGAQETQYF. The CDR3 DNA reads TGTGCCAGCAGCCTGGGGACAGGGGCCCAAGAGACCCAGTACTTC.